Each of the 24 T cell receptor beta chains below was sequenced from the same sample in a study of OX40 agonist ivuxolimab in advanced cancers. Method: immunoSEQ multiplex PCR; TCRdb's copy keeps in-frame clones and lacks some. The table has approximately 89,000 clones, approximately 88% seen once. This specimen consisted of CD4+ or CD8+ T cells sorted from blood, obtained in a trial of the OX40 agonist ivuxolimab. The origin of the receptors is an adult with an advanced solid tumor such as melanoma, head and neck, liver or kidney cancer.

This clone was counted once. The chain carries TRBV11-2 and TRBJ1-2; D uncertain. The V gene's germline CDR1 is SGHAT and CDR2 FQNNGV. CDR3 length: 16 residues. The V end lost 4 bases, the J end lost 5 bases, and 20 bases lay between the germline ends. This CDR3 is CASSSTRALGLYGYTF. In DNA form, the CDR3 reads TGTGCCAGCAGCTCCACGAGGGCACTCGGTTTATATGGCTACACCTTC.

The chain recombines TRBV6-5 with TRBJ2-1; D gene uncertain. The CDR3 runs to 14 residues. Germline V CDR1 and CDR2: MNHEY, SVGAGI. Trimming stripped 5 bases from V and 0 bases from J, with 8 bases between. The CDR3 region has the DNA TGTGCCAGCAGTGCAACAAGCTCCTACAATGAGCAGTTCTTC. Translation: CASSATSSYNEQFF.

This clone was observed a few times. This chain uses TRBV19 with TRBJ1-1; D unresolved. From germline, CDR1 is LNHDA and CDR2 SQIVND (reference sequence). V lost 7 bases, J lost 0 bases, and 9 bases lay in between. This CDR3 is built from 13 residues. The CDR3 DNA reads TGTGCCAGTAACGGCAACATGAACACTGAAGCTTTCTTT. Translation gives CASNGNMNTEAFF. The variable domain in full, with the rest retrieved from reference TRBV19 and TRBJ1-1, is DGGITQSPKYLFRKEGQNVTLSCEQNLNHDAMYWYRQDPGQGLRLIYYSQIVNDFQKGDIAEGYSVSREKKESFPLTVTSAQKNPTAFYLCASNGNMNTEAFFGQGTRLTVV.

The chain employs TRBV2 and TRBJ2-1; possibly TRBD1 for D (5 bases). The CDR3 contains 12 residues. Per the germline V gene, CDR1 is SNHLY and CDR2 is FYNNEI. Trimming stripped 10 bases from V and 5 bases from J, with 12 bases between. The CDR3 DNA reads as TGTGCCACCCAGACAGCAAACAATGAGCAGTTCTTC. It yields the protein CATQTANNEQFF.

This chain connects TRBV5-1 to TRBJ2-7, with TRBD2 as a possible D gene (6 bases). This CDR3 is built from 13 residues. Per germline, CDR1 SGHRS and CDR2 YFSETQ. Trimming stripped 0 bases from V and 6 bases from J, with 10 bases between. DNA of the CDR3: TGCGCCAGCAGCTTGGGCGGGGTTGCCGAGCAGTACTTC. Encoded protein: CASSLGGVAEQYF.

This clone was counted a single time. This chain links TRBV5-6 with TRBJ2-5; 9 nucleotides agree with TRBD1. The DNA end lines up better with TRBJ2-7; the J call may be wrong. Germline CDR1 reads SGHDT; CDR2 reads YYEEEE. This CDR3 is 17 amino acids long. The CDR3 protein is CASSPGTGFVRDYEQYF. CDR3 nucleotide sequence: TGTGCCAGCAGCCCCGGGACAGGGTTCGTCAGAGACTACGAGCAGTACTTC.

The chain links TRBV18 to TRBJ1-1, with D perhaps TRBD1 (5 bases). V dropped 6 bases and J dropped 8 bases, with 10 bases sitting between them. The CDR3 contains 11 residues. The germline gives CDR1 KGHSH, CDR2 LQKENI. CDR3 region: CASSPSGEAFF. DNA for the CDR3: TGTGCCAGCTCGCCTTCAGGGGAAGCTTTCTTT.

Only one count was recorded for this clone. The CDR3 DNA is TGTGCCACGGGGCAGGGGACACAAGAGACCCAGTACTTC. Its protein is CATGQGTQETQYF. This chain connects TRBV15 to TRBJ2-5; D is possibly TRBD1 (6 bases). V shed 9 bases and J shed 2 bases, with 13 bases lying between them. CDR1 and CDR2 (germline): LNHNV, YYDKDF (reference sequence). There are 13 residues in the CDR3.

CDR3 region: CASHPGGQETQYF. The CDR3 nucleotides read TGTGCCAGCCACCCAGGGGGGCAAGAGACCCAGTACTTC. V is TRBV27 and J is TRBJ2-5; perhaps TRBD1 as D (7 bases). V lost 8 bases and J 2 bases, leaving 12 bases between the germline ends. The CDR3 has 13 amino acids. Germline-derived CDR1 and CDR2 are MNHEY and SMNVEV (reference sequence).

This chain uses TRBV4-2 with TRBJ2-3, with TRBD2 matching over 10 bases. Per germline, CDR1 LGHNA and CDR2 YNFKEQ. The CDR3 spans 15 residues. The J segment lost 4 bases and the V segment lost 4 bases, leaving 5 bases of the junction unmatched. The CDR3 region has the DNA TGTGCCAGCAGCCGGACTAGCGGTAGCGCAGATACGCAGTATTTT. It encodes CASSRTSGSADTQYF.

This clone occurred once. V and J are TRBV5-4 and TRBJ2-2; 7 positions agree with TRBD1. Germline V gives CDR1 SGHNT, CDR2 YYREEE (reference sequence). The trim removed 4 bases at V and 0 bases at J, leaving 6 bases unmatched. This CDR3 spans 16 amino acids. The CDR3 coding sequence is TGTGCCAGCAGCCTGGGACAGCTCTCGAACACCGGGGAGCTGTTTTTT. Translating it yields CASSLGQLSNTGELFF.

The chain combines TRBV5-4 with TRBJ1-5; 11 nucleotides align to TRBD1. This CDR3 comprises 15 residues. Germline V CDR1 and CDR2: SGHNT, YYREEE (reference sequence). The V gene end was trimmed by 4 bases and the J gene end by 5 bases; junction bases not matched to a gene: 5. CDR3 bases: TGTGCCAGCAGCCCTTGGACAGGGGGCGATCAGCCCCAGCATTTT. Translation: CASSPWTGGDQPQHF.

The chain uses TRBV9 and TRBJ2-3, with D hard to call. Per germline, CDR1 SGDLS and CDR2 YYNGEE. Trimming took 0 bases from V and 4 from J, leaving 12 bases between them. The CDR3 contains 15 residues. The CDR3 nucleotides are TGTGCCAGCAGCGTAGCTACGACTGTTTCAGATACGCAGTATTTT. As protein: CASSVATTVSDTQYF.

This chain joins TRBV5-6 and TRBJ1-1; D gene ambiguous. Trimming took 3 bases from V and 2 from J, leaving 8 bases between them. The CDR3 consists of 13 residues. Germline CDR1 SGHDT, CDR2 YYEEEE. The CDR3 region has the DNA TGTGCCAGCAGCTACGCAGTAAACACTGAAGCTTTCTTT. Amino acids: CASSYAVNTEAFF.

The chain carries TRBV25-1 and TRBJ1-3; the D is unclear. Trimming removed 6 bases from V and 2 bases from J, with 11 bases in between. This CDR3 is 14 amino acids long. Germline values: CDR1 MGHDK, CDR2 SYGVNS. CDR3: CASRTPSPGNTIYF. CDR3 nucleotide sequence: TGTGCCAGCAGGACACCCTCCCCTGGAAACACCATATATTTT.

CDR3 DNA sequence: TGTGCCAGCAGCTTGATATCCGACTATGGCTACACCTTC. Its protein is CASSLISDYGYTF. The chain carries TRBV7-2 and TRBJ1-2; D is unresolved. Germline V CDR1 and CDR2: SGHTA, FQGNSA. The CDR3 has 13 amino acids. The ends were cut back, 3 bases at V and 3 bases at J, with 8 bases in the middle.

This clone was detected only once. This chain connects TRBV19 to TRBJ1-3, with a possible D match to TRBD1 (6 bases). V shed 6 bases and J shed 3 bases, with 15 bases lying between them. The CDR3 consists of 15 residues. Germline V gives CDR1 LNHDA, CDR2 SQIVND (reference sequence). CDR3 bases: TGTGCCAGTAGCCGCGAGGGGGGCGGTGGAAACACCATATATTTT. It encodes CASSREGGGGNTIYF.

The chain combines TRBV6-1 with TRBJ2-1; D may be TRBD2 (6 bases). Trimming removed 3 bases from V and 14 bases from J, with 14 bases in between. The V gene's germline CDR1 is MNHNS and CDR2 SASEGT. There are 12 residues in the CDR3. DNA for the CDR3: TGTGCCAGCAGTGACTGGAGGGAAGCGAAGTTCTTC. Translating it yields CASSDWREAKFF.

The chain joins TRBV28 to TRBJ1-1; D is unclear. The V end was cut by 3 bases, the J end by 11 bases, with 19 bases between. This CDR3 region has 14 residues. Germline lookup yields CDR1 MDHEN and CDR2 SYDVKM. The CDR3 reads CASSFPPLGGLAFF. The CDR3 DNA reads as TGTGCCAGCAGTTTTCCCCCTCTGGGTGGCTTGGCTTTCTTT.

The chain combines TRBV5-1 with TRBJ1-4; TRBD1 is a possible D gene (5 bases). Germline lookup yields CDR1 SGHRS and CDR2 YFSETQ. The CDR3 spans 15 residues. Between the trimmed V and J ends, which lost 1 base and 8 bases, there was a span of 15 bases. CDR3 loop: CASSLLSRDGEKLFF. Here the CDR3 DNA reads TGCGCCAGCAGCTTGCTTTCCAGGGATGGCGAAAAACTGTTTTTT.

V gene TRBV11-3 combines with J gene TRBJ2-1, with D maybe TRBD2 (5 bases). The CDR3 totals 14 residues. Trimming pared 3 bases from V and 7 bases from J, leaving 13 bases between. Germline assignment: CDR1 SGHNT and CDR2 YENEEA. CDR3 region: CASSLTTNVNEQFF. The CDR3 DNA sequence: TGTGCCAGCAGCTTGACTACCAACGTTAATGAGCAGTTCTTC.

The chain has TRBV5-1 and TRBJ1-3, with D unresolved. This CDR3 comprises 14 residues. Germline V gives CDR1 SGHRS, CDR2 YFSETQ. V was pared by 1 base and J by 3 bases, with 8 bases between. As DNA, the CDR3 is TGCGCCAGCAGCTTGTCGAATTTTGGAAACACCATATATTTT. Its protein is CASSLSNFGNTIYF. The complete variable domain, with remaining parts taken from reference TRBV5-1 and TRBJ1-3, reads KAGVTQTPRYLIKTRGQQVTLSCSPISGHRSVSWYQQTPGQGLQFLFEYFSETQRNKGNFPGRFSGRQFSNSRSEMNVSTLELGDSALYLCASSLSNFGNTIYFGEGSWLTVV.

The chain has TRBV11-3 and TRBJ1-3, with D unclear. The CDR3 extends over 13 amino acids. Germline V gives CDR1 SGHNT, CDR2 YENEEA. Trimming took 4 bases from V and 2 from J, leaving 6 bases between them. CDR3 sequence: CASSSRAGNTIYF. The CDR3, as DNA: TGTGCCAGCAGCTCAAGAGCTGGAAACACCATATATTTT.

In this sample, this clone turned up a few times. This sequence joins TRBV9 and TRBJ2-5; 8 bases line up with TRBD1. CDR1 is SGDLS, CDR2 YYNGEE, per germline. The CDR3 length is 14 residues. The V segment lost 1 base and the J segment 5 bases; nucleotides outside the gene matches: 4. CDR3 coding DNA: TGTGCCAGCAGCGTAACAGGGGGGTGGGAGACCCAGTACTTC. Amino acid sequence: CASSVTGGWETQYF.